A selection of T cell receptor beta chains follows, all from one sample in a study of blood T cell repertoires in COVID-19. Profiling relied on immunoSEQ multiplex PCR, and the TCRdb table lists in-frame clones only, not all of them. The sample comprises a few hundred thousand clones, 70% to 90% of which are singletons, and less than 11% rests with the top ten. Source material: PBMCs or T cells enriched from blood (not recorded which). The origin of the receptors is a young woman who had recovered from COVID-19. The CDR3 runs from the conserved cysteine through the conserved F or W. Fields, in order: J gene, V gene, clone size, CDR3 length, CDR3 protein. Clone size is shown for a subset of rows, as once, few, many or a class of expanded clone.

j_gene: TRBJ2-3
v_gene: TRBV28
abundance: .
len: 12
CDR3aa: CASSYSADTQYF

j_gene: TRBJ1-5
v_gene: TRBV2
abundance: .
len: 15
CDR3aa: CASSETLGHNQPQHF

j_gene: TRBJ1-2
v_gene: TRBV11-2
abundance: .
len: 12
CDR3aa: CASSSEGNGYTF

j_gene: TRBJ2-1
v_gene: TRBV5-1
abundance: .
len: 15
CDR3aa: CASSTGDNSYNEQFF

j_gene: TRBJ2-7
v_gene: TRBV27
abundance: .
len: 14
CDR3aa: CASSLSGNPYEQYF

j_gene: TRBJ2-1
v_gene: TRBV5-6
abundance: .
len: 17
CDR3aa: CASSPIAGGSSYNEQFF

j_gene: TRBJ1-5
v_gene: TRBV9
abundance: .
len: 15
CDR3aa: CASSPRGDRGEPQHF

j_gene: TRBJ2-5
v_gene: TRBV2
abundance: .
len: 14
CDR3aa: CASTKNVGSETQYF

j_gene: TRBJ1-2
v_gene: TRBV7-7
abundance: .
len: 14
CDR3aa: CASSLSGGSYGYTF

j_gene: TRBJ2-7
v_gene: TRBV28
abundance: few
len: 15
CDR3aa: CASSTVAGGAYEQYF

j_gene: TRBJ1-1
v_gene: TRBV5-6
abundance: .
len: 15
CDR3aa: CASSTLEIMNTEAFF

j_gene: TRBJ2-5
v_gene: TRBV4-1
abundance: .
len: 13
CDR3aa: CASSLAGGETQYF

j_gene: TRBJ2-5
v_gene: TRBV4-1
abundance: .
len: 15
CDR3aa: CASSAQGAGVETQYF

j_gene: TRBJ1-1
v_gene: TRBV5-5
abundance: .
len: 13
CDR3aa: CASSLGRNTEAFF

j_gene: TRBJ1-3
v_gene: TRBV6-5
abundance: once
len: 15
CDR3aa: CASSREGALGNTIYF

j_gene: TRBJ1-5
v_gene: TRBV5-1
abundance: .
len: 14
CDR3aa: CASSLAGGDQPQHF

j_gene: TRBJ2-7
v_gene: TRBV19
abundance: few
len: 15
CDR3aa: CASSPRDRPHYEQYF